This is a list of T cell receptor beta chains from one sample in a study of T cell repertoires in cytomegalovirus infection. TCRdb analysed the reads with MiXCR anew, one entry per CDR3 protein. The repertoire consists of about 830,000 distinct CDR3 sequences, with 30% to 35% occurring once and the leading ten covering roughly 12%. The antigens these receptors bind are not known. Here the sequenced sample was cultured CD8+ T cells from PBMCs, taken from culture after CMV antigen stimulation. The receptors come from a human donor in good health (CMV status not recorded). Some clones in this sample may be carry-over from other donors' samples. CDR3s include the opening cysteine and the closing phenylalanine or tryptophan. Each record gives: V gene, clone size, D gene, J gene, CDR3 DNA, CDR3 protein. A D gene is named only where the DNA matches it firmly. Some rows have no size entry. The others give once, few or many, or a class for an expanded clone.

TRBV2	-	-	TRBJ1-5	TGTGCCAGCAGGGAAGTGGGGGGAGGTGTTCAGCCCCAGCATTTT	CASREVGGGVQPQHF
TRBV7-2	many	-	TRBJ1-2	TGTGCCAGCAGCCAGTATCCGGGCCCCGGGTCCTACTATGGCTACACCTTC	CASSQYPGPGSYYGYTF
TRBV28	-	-	TRBJ2-4	TGTGCCAGCAGTTTCACAGGGAGAAGGGACAAAAACATTCAGTACTTC	CASSFTGRRDKNIQYF
TRBV5-6	few	-	TRBJ2-1	TGTGCCAGCAGCCCCGGACCTGTCACGGGGGTCGGTTACAATGAGCAGTTCTTC	CASSPGPVTGVGYNEQFF
TRBV4-3	few	-	TRBJ2-1	TGCGCCAGCAGCCAAGGCGGACTCCTCCTACGGAACAATGAGCAGTTCTTC	CASSQGGLLLRNNEQFF
TRBV5-6	once	-	TRBJ2-4	TGTGCCAGCAGCCCGGGACTCCTTGGGTTAGCCAAAAACATTCAGTACTTC	CASSPGLLGLAKNIQYF
TRBV10-3	once	TRBD2	TRBJ2-2	TGTGCCATCGAGGGACTAGCGGGGGACACCGGGGAGCTGTTTTTT	CAIEGLAGDTGELFF
TRBV7-9	-	-	TRBJ2-2	TGTGCCAGCAGCGTGGTCGGGGAGCTGTTTTTT	CASSVVGELFF
TRBV5-4	few	-	TRBJ2-3	TGTGCCAGCAGCGGGTTGGGGGCCAGCACAGATACGCAGTATTTT	CASSGLGASTDTQYF
TRBV7-7	many	-	TRBJ1-4	TGTGCTAGCAGCTTAGCGCGGGTAACAGGATTTCCAACTAATGAAAAACTGTTTTTT	CASSLARVTGFPTNEKLFF
TRBV4-1	-	-	TRBJ1-3	TGCGCCAGCAGCCAAGACCCAGAGGCTGGAAACACCATATATTTT	CASSQDPEAGNTIYF
TRBV7-9	-	-	TRBJ2-1	TGTGCTAGCAGTTCCATCCAGGTCGAAGGCGGACCAGGCGAGCAGTTCTTC	CASSSIQVEGGPGEQFF
TRBV27	-	TRBD2	TRBJ2-1	TGTGCCAGCAGTTTCCTAGCGGGGGGGCCCTCCAATGAGCAGTTCTTC	CASSFLAGGPSNEQFF
TRBV7-3	few	-	TRBJ1-5	TGTGCCAGCTCCCCCAGGGAGGGCTGGGATCAGCCCCAGCATTTT	CASSPREGWDQPQHF
TRBV7-6	-	-	TRBJ2-3	TGTGCCAGCAGCTTAGAGGCAGTTCGCACAGATACGCAGTATTTT	CASSLEAVRTDTQYF
TRBV6-2/TRBV6-3	many	-	TRBJ1-6	TGTGCCAGCAGCCCCGGGCCAGATTCACCCCTCCACTTT	CASSPGPDSPLHF
TRBV19	-	TRBD2	TRBJ2-1	TGTGCCAGTAGTTTTCCGGGACTAGCGGGGGGGTCCTACAATGAGCAGTTCTTC	CASSFPGLAGGSYNEQFF
TRBV27	many	TRBD1	TRBJ1-2	TGTGCCAGCTCGGGGTGGGACAGTACCCGCTACACCTTC	CASSGWDSTRYTF
TRBV7-9	-	-	TRBJ2-7	TGTGCCAGCAGCTTACCACGGGTCGACGAGCAGTACTTC	CASSLPRVDEQYF
TRBV20-1	few	-	TRBJ2-5	TGCAGTGCTAGATGGCTGACTAAAGAGACCCAGTACTTC	CSARWLTKETQYF
TRBV20-1	few	-	TRBJ1-1	TGCAGTGCTAGAGGAGGCCTAAACACTGAAGCTTTCTTT	CSARGGLNTEAFF
TRBV7-4	-	TRBD1	TRBJ2-7	TGTGCCAGCAGCCCGAGTCGGACAGGGCCAACCTACGAGCAGTACTTC	CASSPSRTGPTYEQYF
TRBV20-1	-	-	TRBJ2-5	TGCAGTGCTAGAGACACACTTAAGGGGGGAGAGACCCAGTACTTC	CSARDTLKGGETQYF
TRBV24-1	many	-	TRBJ2-5	TGTGCCACCAGTGATCGAGAAGAGACCCAGTACTTC	CATSDREETQYF
TRBV7-7	few	TRBD1	TRBJ2-1	TGTGCTAGCAGCTCCACAGGGGTCGATGAGCAGTTCTTC	CASSSTGVDEQFF
TRBV12-3/TRBV12-4	-	TRBD1	TRBJ1-1	TGTGCCAGCAGGACAATAACAGGGGGCCGAGGTGACACTGAAGCTTTCTTT	CASRTITGGRGDTEAFF
TRBV20-1	few	-	TRBJ2-1	TGCAGTGCTAGTTCGGGACACCGATTCAATGAGCAGTTCTTC	CSASSGHRFNEQFF
TRBV6-2/TRBV6-3	few	-	TRBJ2-3	TGTGCCAGCAGCCCCGCCCCACTAGAGGTGGTAGATACGCAGTATTTT	CASSPAPLEVVDTQYF
TRBV4-2	-	TRBD1	TRBJ1-2	TGTGCCAGCAGCCAAGATTTGTTCCAGGGGGTTATCTATGGCTACACCTTC	CASSQDLFQGVIYGYTF
TRBV15	-	-	TRBJ1-1	TGTGCCTCGAGCCGCATTGGCGGCGGCACCGTGGGAGCTTTCTTT	CASSRIGGGTVGAFF
TRBV5-6	-	-	TRBJ2-7	TGTGCCAGCAGCTTAGGCTCGCGCTACGAGCAGTACTTC	CASSLGSRYEQYF
TRBV19	once	-	TRBJ1-1	TGTGCCAGTAGTAGACCAAGGGCCCGGAACACTGAAGCTTTCTTT	CASSRPRARNTEAFF
TRBV4-2	-	-	TRBJ1-6	TGTGCCAGCAGCCAAGAGCACAGCACCAACAATTCACCCCTCCACTTT	CASSQEHSTNNSPLHF
TRBV4-1	-	TRBD1	TRBJ2-5	TGCGCCAGCAGCCAAGTCACCTCGCTTGCGAGGGGGCTGGAGACCCAGTACTTC	CASSQVTSLARGLETQYF
TRBV19	-	TRBD1	TRBJ2-3	TGTGCCAGTAGTATCCCGGGACAGGATGTTTCAGATACGCAGTATTTT	CASSIPGQDVSDTQYF
TRBV18	few	-	TRBJ1-3	TGTGCCAGCTCACCACCTTTAGTCCCCCGCTCTGGAAACACCATATATTTT	CASSPPLVPRSGNTIYF
TRBV4-1	-	TRBD2	TRBJ2-3	TGCGCCAGCAGCCAAGGAATGGATAGCGGGGGCATCACAGATACGCAGTATTTT	CASSQGMDSGGITDTQYF
TRBV4-2	-	-	TRBJ1-1	TGTGCCAGCAGCCAAAAAAGGAGGGACACTGAAGCTTTCTTT	CASSQKRRDTEAFF
TRBV7-9	few	TRBD1	TRBJ2-3	TGTGCCAGCAGCTTAGGAATTTGGGAGACAGGGGAGGCAGATACGCAGTATTTT	CASSLGIWETGEADTQYF
TRBV6-5	-	-	TRBJ1-2	TGTGCCAGCAGTTACTTCCAGGGGAATCAGTATGGCTACACCTTC	CASSYFQGNQYGYTF
TRBV7-9	-	TRBD1	TRBJ2-3	TGTGCCAGCAGCTTCTGGACAGGCACAGTTACGCAGTATTTT	CASSFWTGTVTQYF
TRBV6-2/TRBV6-3	-	TRBD1	TRBJ2-3	TGTGCCAGCAGTTACTCTCCCTTCGAGGGGGCCACAGATACGCAGTATTTT	CASSYSPFEGATDTQYF
TRBV6-5	-	-	TRBJ2-7	TGTGCCAGCAGCCCCGGTTCTTACTACGAGCAGTACTTC	CASSPGSYYEQYF
TRBV6-6	-	TRBD1	TRBJ1-6	TGTGCCAGCAGTTACGGCAGGGGGCGTTTCGATTCACCCCTCCACTTT	CASSYGRGRFDSPLHF
TRBV7-4	few	-	TRBJ1-1	TGTGCCAGCAGCTCTGGGACGTCTTCGGCTGAAGCTTTCTTT	CASSSGTSSAEAFF
TRBV4-3	-	TRBD1	TRBJ2-3	TGCGCCAGCAGCCAAGATTTCGGGACAGAGATCACAGATACGCAGTATTTT	CASSQDFGTEITDTQYF
TRBV7-6	many	-	TRBJ2-3	TGTGCCAGCAGCTTAGAGGTAGCAGGACTCACAGATACGCAGTATTTT	CASSLEVAGLTDTQYF
TRBV27	many	-	TRBJ1-1	TGTGCCAGCAGCCTTTCGCCCGGGATGAACACTGAAGCTTTCTTT	CASSLSPGMNTEAFF
TRBV7-8	-	-	TRBJ2-2	TGTGCCAGCATAAGGACCGGGGAGCTGTTTTTT	CASIRTGELFF
TRBV12-5	-	-	TRBJ1-3	TGTGCTAGTGGTCCTCTCGTGGGTCCGGGAAACACCATATATTTT	CASGPLVGPGNTIYF
TRBV7-9	-	-	TRBJ2-2	TGTGCCAGCAGCTTAGTTGGGGGTTACACCGGGGAGCTGTTTTTT	CASSLVGGYTGELFF
TRBV28	-	-	TRBJ1-1	TGTGCCAGCAGGGTTCCTGACACTGAAGCTTTCTTT	CASRVPDTEAFF
TRBV12-3/TRBV12-4	few	-	TRBJ2-3	TGTGCCAGCAGTTTTCTTACTGCCCGCACAGATACGCAGTATTTT	CASSFLTARTDTQYF
TRBV27	-	TRBD2	TRBJ2-3	TGTGCCAGCAGTTTCATGGCTAGCGGGGCAGATACGCAGTATTTT	CASSFMASGADTQYF
TRBV7-3	few	TRBD1	TRBJ2-2	TGTGCCAGCAGCTTAATGGGACAGGGTAACGGGGAGCTGTTTTTT	CASSLMGQGNGELFF
TRBV7-6	few	TRBD2	TRBJ2-1	TGTGCCAGCAGCAGAGCGGGGATAAGCTCCTACAATGAGCAGTTCTTC	CASSRAGISSYNEQFF